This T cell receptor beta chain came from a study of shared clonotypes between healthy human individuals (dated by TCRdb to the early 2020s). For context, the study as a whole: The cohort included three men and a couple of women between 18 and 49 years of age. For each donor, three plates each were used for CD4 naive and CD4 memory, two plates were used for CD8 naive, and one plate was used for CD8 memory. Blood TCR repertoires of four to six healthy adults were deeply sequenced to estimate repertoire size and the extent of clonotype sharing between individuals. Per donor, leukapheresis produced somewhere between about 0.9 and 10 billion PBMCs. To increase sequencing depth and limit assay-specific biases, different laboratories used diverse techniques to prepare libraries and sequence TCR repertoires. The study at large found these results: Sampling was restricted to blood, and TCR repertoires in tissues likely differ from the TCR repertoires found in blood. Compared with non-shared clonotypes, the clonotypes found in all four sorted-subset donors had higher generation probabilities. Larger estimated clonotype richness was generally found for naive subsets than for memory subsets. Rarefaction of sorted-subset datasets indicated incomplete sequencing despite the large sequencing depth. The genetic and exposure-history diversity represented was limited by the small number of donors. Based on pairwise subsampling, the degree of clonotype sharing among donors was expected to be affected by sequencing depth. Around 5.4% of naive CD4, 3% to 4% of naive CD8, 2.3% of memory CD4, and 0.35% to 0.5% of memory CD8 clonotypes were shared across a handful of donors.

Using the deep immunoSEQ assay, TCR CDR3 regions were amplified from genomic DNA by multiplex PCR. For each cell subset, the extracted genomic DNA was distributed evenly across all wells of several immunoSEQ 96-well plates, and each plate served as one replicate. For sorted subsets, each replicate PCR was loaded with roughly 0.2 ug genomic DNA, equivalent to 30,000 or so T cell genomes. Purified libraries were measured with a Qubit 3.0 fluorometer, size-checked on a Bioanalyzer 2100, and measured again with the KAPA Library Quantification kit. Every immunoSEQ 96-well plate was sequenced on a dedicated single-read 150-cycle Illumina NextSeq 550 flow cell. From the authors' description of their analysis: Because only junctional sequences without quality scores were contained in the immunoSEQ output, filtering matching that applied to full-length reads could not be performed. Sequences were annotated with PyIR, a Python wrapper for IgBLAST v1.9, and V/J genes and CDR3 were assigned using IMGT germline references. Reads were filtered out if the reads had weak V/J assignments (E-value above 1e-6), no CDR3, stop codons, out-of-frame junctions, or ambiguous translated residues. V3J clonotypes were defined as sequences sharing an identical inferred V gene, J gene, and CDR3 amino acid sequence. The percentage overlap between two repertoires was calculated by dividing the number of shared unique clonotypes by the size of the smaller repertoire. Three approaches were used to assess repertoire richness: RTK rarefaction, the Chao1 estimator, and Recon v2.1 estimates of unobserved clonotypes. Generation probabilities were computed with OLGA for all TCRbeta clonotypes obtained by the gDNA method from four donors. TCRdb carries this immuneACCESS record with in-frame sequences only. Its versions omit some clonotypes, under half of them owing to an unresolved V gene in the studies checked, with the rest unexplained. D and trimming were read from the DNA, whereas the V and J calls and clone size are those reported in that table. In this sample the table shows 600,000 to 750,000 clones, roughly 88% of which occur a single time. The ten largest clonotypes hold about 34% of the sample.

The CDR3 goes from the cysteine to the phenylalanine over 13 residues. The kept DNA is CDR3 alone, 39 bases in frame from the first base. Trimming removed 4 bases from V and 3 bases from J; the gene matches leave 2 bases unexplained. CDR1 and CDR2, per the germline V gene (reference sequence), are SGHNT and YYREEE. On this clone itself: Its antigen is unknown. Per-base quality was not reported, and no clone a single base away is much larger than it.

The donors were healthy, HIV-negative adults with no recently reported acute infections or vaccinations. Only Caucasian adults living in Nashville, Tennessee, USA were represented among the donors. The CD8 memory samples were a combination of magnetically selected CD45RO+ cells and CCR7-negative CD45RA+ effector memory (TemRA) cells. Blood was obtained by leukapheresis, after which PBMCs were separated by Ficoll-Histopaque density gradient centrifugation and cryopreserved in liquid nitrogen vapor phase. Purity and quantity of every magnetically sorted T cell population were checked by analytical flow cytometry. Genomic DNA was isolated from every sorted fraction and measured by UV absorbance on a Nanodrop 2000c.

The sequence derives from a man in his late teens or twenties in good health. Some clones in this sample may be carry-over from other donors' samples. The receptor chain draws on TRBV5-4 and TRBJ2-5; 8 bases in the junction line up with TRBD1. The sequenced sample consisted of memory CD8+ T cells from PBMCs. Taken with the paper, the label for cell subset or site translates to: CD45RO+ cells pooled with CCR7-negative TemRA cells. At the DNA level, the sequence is TGTGCCAGCAGCGTGGACAGGGAAGAGACCCAGTACTTC. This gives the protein CASSVDREETQYF.